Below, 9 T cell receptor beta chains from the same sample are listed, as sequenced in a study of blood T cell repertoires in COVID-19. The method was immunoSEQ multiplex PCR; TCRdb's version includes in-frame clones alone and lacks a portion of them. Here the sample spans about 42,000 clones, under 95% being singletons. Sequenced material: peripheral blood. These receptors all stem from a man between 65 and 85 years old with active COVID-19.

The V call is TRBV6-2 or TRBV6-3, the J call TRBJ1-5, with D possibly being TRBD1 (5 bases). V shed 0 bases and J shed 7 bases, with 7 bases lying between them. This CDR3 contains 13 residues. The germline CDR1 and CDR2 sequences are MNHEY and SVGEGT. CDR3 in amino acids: CASSYSGVQPQHF. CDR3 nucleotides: TGTGCCAGCAGTTACTCAGGGGTCCAGCCCCAGCATTTT.

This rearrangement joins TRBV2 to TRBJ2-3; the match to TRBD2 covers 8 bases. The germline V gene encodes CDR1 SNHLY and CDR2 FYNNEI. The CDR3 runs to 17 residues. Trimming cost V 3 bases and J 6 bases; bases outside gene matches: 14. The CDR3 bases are TGTGCCAGCAGTGAGAGAGGCGGGGGGCTCCGATTTGATACGCAGTATTTT. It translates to CASSERGGGLRFDTQYF.

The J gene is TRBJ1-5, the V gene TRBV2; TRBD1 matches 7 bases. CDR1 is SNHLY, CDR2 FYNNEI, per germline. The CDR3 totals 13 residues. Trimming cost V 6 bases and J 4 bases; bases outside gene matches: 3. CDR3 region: CASRVQGNQPQHF. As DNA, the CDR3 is TGTGCCAGCAGGGTACAGGGGAATCAGCCCCAGCATTTT.

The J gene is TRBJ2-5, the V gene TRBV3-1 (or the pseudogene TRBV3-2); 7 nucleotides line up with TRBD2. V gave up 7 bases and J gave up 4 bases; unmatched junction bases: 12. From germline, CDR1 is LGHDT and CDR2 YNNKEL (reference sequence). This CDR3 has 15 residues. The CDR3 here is CASTSPTGGGETQYF. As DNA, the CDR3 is TGTGCCAGCACCTCACCAACGGGCGGGGGAGAGACCCAGTACTTC.

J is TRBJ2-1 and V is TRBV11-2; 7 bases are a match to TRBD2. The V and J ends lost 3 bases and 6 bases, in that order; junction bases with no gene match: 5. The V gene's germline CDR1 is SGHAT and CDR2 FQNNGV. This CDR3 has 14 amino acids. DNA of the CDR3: TGTGCCAGCAGCTTTGGCGGGAGTGGCAATGAGCAGTTCTTC. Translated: CASSFGGSGNEQFF.

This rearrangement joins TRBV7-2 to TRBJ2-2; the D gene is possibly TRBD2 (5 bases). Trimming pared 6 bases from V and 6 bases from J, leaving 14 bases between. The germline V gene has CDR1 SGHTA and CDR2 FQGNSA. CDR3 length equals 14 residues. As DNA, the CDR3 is TGTGCCAGCAGGCCAGGTCGGGGAGCCGGGGAGCTGTTTTTT. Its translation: CASRPGRGAGELFF.

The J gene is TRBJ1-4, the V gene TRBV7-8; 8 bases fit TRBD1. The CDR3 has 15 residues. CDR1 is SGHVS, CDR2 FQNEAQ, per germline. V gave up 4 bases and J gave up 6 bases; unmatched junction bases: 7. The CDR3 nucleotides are TGTGCCAGCAGCTCAGGACAGGGAGTGGATGAAAAACTGTTTTTT. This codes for CASSSGQGVDEKLFF.

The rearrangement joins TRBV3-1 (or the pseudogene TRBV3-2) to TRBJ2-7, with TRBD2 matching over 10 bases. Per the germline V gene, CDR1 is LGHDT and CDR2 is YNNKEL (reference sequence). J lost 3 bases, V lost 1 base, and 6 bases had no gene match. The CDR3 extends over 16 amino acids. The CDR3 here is CASSQGTLAGVYEQYF. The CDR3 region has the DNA TGTGCCAGCAGCCAAGGTACGCTAGCGGGGGTCTACGAGCAGTACTTC.

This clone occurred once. CDR3 sequence: CASSLVPGSSYEQYF. DNA of the CDR3: TGTGCCAGCAGCTTAGTACCGGGGAGCTCCTACGAGCAGTACTTC. This rearrangement joins TRBV11-2 to TRBJ2-7; D may be TRBD2 (5 bases). The V gene lost 1 base and the J gene lost 0 bases, with 10 bases spanning the gap. In germline, CDR1 is SGHAT, CDR2 FQNNGV. CDR3 length: 15 residues.